The rows below give T cell receptor beta chains drawn from one sample of a study of T cells expressing NK-cell markers. TCRdb reprocessed the 5' RACE reads and keeps a single row for each CDR3 protein, giving no DNA. The repertoire table contains a few hundred thousand distinct CDR3 sequences. The sequenced sample was blood T cells: a sorted CD56 or NKG2C T cell subset, CD4+ or CD8+ T cells, or bulk PBMC T cells (not recorded which). Receptor source: a man aged 18 to 29 in good health. The CDR3 runs from the conserved cysteine through the conserved F or W.

j_call: TRBJ2-3; v_call: TRBV4-3; cdr3_aa: CASSQQEGDTQYF
j_call: TRBJ2-2; v_call: TRBV7-2; cdr3_aa: CASSTITGSGELFF
j_call: TRBJ2-7; v_call: TRBV27; cdr3_aa: CASSPSTGPVFYEQYF
j_call: TRBJ2-5; v_call: TRBV25-1; cdr3_aa: CASSEPERERSAETQYF
j_call: TRBJ1-3; v_call: TRBV5-5; cdr3_aa: CASTVTLFSGNTIYF
j_call: TRBJ2-1; v_call: TRBV15; cdr3_aa: CATSGLGIGPNEQFF
j_call: TRBJ2-6; v_call: TRBV5-1; cdr3_aa: CASSLVPGGANVLTF
j_call: TRBJ2-7; v_call: TRBV6-5; cdr3_aa: CASRPTLADAYEQYF
j_call: TRBJ2-5; v_call: TRBV4-1; cdr3_aa: CASRNLYRQETQYF
j_call: TRBJ2-3; v_call: TRBV6-1; cdr3_aa: CASRADRSTDTQYF
j_call: TRBJ2-1; v_call: TRBV12-3/TRBV12-4; cdr3_aa: CASSPTGSPFGEQFF
j_call: TRBJ2-1; v_call: TRBV7-3; cdr3_aa: CASSLRGLAGGSHNEQFF
j_call: TRBJ2-6; v_call: TRBV5-6; cdr3_aa: CASSLEITRGSGANVLTF
j_call: TRBJ2-1; v_call: TRBV6-5; cdr3_aa: CASSYLVEVGEQFF
j_call: TRBJ2-7; v_call: TRBV7-9; cdr3_aa: CASSSSKRAYEQYF
j_call: TRBJ1-4; v_call: TRBV10-2; cdr3_aa: CASSAAGELFF
j_call: TRBJ1-4; v_call: TRBV29-1; cdr3_aa: CSVEESGNEKLFF
j_call: TRBJ2-1; v_call: TRBV6-2/TRBV6-3; cdr3_aa: CASTDVAGQFF
j_call: TRBJ2-7; v_call: TRBV29-1; cdr3_aa: CSVLGTSPSYEQYF
j_call: TRBJ2-7; v_call: TRBV12-3/TRBV12-4; cdr3_aa: CASSFDRASYEQYF
j_call: TRBJ2-5; v_call: TRBV7-9; cdr3_aa: CASSFRGTQYF
j_call: TRBJ2-4; v_call: TRBV10-3; cdr3_aa: CASEPGSPEGIQYF
j_call: TRBJ1-4; v_call: TRBV2; cdr3_aa: CASVGGPDEKLFF
j_call: TRBJ1-6; v_call: TRBV4-2; cdr3_aa: CASSQLTAADSPLHF
j_call: TRBJ2-5; v_call: TRBV11-2; cdr3_aa: CASSLDGGREQETQYF
j_call: TRBJ2-3; v_call: TRBV4-1; cdr3_aa: CASRIGTSVRDTQYF
j_call: TRBJ2-1; v_call: TRBV20-1; cdr3_aa: CSARVTGTGTYNEQFF
j_call: TRBJ2-4; v_call: TRBV7-9; cdr3_aa: CASRPQLRRGKNIQYF
j_call: TRBJ2-5; v_call: TRBV7-9; cdr3_aa: CASSLPPEETQYF
j_call: TRBJ2-1; v_call: TRBV7-9; cdr3_aa: CASSSPREANEQFF
j_call: TRBJ2-5; v_call: TRBV7-2; cdr3_aa: CASSLAASGGDQETQYF
j_call: TRBJ1-4; v_call: TRBV12-3/TRBV12-4; cdr3_aa: CASSRTGGSEKLFF
j_call: TRBJ2-5; v_call: TRBV7-9; cdr3_aa: CASSLGPLFLEETQYF
j_call: TRBJ2-2; v_call: TRBV9; cdr3_aa: CASSQVAVNTGELFF
j_call: TRBJ2-2; v_call: TRBV24-1; cdr3_aa: CATSEGGFARRLNTGELFF
j_call: TRBJ2-7; v_call: TRBV21-1; cdr3_aa: CASSGLENYEQYF
j_call: TRBJ1-1; v_call: TRBV29-1; cdr3_aa: CSVARQGGYTEAFF
j_call: TRBJ2-1; v_call: TRBV10-3; cdr3_aa: CATRLSNEQFF
j_call: TRBJ2-3; v_call: TRBV20-1; cdr3_aa: CSAKRPGTGGADTQYF
j_call: TRBJ2-2; v_call: TRBV10-1; cdr3_aa: CASRTGTGNPGELFF
j_call: TRBJ2-7; v_call: TRBV15; cdr3_aa: CATSRQDPTYEQYF
j_call: TRBJ2-1; v_call: TRBV6-1; cdr3_aa: CATLQGGRGNEQFF
j_call: TRBJ2-1; v_call: TRBV12-3/TRBV12-4; cdr3_aa: CASRTNRGYNEQFF
j_call: TRBJ2-3; v_call: TRBV20-1; cdr3_aa: CSARDGTSGSLGTDTQYF
j_call: TRBJ2-7; v_call: TRBV5-6; cdr3_aa: CASSLFFNGPRYEQYF
j_call: TRBJ2-3; v_call: TRBV15; cdr3_aa: CATSRARARATDTQYF
j_call: TRBJ1-6; v_call: TRBV5-1; cdr3_aa: CASSSMGQGGSPLHF
j_call: TRBJ2-5; v_call: TRBV20-1; cdr3_aa: CSASAVAVPQETQYF
j_call: TRBJ2-7; v_call: TRBV7-8; cdr3_aa: CASSTANEQYF
j_call: TRBJ2-2; v_call: TRBV4-1; cdr3_aa: CASSPSSGRGSGELFF
j_call: TRBJ2-6; v_call: TRBV9; cdr3_aa: CASRGGPSGANVLTF
j_call: TRBJ1-2; v_call: TRBV5-1; cdr3_aa: CASSWQGANYGYTF
j_call: TRBJ2-7; v_call: TRBV10-3; cdr3_aa: CAISLGQGSGTYEQYF
j_call: TRBJ2-6; v_call: TRBV4-1; cdr3_aa: CASSPQQLSGANVLTF
j_call: TRBJ2-7; v_call: TRBV12-3/TRBV12-4; cdr3_aa: CASSLLESYEQYF
j_call: TRBJ2-2; v_call: TRBV2; cdr3_aa: CASRKTGGSTGELFF
j_call: TRBJ2-5; v_call: TRBV18; cdr3_aa: CASSPMGQNPETQYF
j_call: TRBJ1-1; v_call: TRBV6-5; cdr3_aa: CASSYVARSLTEAFF
j_call: TRBJ1-2; v_call: TRBV12-3/TRBV12-4; cdr3_aa: CASSKGRRYGYTF